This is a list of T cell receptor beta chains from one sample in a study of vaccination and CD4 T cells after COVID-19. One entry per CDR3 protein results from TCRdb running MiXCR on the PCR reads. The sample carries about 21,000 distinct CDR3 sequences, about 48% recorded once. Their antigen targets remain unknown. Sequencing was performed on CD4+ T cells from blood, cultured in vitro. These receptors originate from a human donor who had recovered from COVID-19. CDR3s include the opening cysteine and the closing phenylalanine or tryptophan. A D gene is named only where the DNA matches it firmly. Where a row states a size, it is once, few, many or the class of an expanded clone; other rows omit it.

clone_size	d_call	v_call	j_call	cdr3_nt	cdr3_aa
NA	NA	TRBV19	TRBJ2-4	TGTGCCAGTAGTAATGGGCAAGACATTCAGTACTTC	CASSNGQDIQYF
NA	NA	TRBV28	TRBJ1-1	TGTGCCAGCCCGGCCGATCCAGGAACCCACATGGGCACTGAAGCTTTCTTT	CASPADPGTHMGTEAFF
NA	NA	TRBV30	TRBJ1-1	TGTGCCTGGAGTTTGGGGAACACTGAAGCTTTCTTT	CAWSLGNTEAFF
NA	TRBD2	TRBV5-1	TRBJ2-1	TGCGCCAGCAGCTCCGGGACTAGCAGCAATGAGCAGTTCTTC	CASSSGTSSNEQFF
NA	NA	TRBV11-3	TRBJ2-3	TGTGCCAGCAGCCAGGGACTGGTAACAGATACGCAGTATTTT	CASSQGLVTDTQYF
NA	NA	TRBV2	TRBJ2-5	TGTGCCGGTTCTAGGGTAGATCAAGAGACCCAGTACTTC	CAGSRVDQETQYF
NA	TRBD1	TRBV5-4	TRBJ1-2	TGTGCCAGCAGCGTCAAACAGGGGAGGGGCTACACCTTC	CASSVKQGRGYTF
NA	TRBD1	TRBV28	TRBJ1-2	TGTGCCAGCAGACCGACAGGGGGCTACTATGGCTACACCTTC	CASRPTGGYYGYTF
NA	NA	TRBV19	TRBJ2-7	TGTGCCAGTTGGGGGCAGAACAGGTACGAGCAGTACTTC	CASWGQNRYEQYF
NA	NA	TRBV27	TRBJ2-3	TGTGCCAGCAGCCATGGACAGACGGATACGCAGTATTTT	CASSHGQTDTQYF
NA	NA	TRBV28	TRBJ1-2	TGTGCCAGCAGTTTAATGCTTAACTATGGCTACACCTTC	CASSLMLNYGYTF
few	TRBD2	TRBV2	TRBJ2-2	TGTGCCAGCAGACTAGCGGGAGTAGGCGGGGAGCTGTTTTTT	CASRLAGVGGELFF
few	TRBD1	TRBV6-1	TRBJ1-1	TGTGCCAGCAGTCCGGGGACAGGGGGCGGGTACACTGAAGCTTTCTTT	CASSPGTGGGYTEAFF
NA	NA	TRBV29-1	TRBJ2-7	TGCAGCGTTGCGGGACGAGAGTCCTACGAGCAGTACTTC	CSVAGRESYEQYF
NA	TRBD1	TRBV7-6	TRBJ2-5	TGTGCCAGCAGCAAACCGACAGGGGGCGCGGAGACCCAGTACTTC	CASSKPTGGAETQYF
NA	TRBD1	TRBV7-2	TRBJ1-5	TGTGCCAGCAGCTTAGGACCCTTGAGAACAGGGGGTTTCAATCAGCCCCAGCATTTT	CASSLGPLRTGGFNQPQHF
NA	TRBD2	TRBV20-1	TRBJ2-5	TGCAGTGCTCTAGCGGGAGCTGAGACCCAGTACTTC	CSALAGAETQYF
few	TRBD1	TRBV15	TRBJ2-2	TGTGCCACCAGCAGAGCAGGACAGGGGGTTATCGGGGAGCTGTTTTTT	CATSRAGQGVIGELFF
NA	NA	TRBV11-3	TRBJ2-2	TGTGCCAGCAGCTTAGATGTGGGGATGAGCACCGGGGAGCTGTTTTTT	CASSLDVGMSTGELFF
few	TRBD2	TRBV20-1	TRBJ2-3	TGCAGTGCTAGAGATCGGACTAGCGGGCCTGTTGATACGCAGTATTTT	CSARDRTSGPVDTQYF
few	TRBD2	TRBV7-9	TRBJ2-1	TGTGCCAGCAGCCGGGGTCGGTCGACTAGCGGGAGCGATGAGCAGTTCTTC	CASSRGRSTSGSDEQFF
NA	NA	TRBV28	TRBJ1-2	TGTGCCAGCACCTCAGGGGTGGCTGGCTACACCTTC	CASTSGVAGYTF
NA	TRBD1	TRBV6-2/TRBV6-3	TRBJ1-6	TGTGCCAGCAGTCCCAGGGGGCAATCACCCCTCCACTTT	CASSPRGQSPLHF
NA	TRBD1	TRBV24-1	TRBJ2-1	TGTGCCACCGAAAGCGGGGACAGGGGGTCGAATGAGCAGTTCTTC	CATESGDRGSNEQFF
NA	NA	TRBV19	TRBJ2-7	TGTGCCAGTAGTATCGAGTTAACCTACGAGCAGTACTTC	CASSIELTYEQYF
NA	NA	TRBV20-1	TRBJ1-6	TGCAGTGCTAGTCACAGGGATCCTTCACCCCTCCACTTT	CSASHRDPSPLHF
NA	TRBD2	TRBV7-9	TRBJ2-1	TGTGCCAGCAGCCACGTCCCCGGGCGGGGGTACTACAATGAGCAGTTCTTC	CASSHVPGRGYYNEQFF
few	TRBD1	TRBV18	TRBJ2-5	TGTGCCAGCTCACCTAAAGGGGGCGGTGAGACCCAGTACTTC	CASSPKGGGETQYF
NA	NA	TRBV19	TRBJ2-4	TGTGCCAGTAGTATAGGCCCCAGTCCAAACATTCAGTACTTC	CASSIGPSPNIQYF
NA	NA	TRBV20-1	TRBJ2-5	TGCAGTGCTAGTTCCCGGGGGGCGGGGGAGGCCCAGTACTTC	CSASSRGAGEAQYF
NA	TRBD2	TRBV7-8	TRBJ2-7	TGTGCCAGCAGCTTAGTCCTCGGCGGGACTAGCACGTACGAGCAGTACTTC	CASSLVLGGTSTYEQYF